Below are 13 T cell receptor beta chains sequenced from a single sample in a study of tumor-infiltrating lymphocytes in primary liver carcinoma. Co-extraction of both nucleic acids (RNA and DNA) used about 20-33 mg of unsorted bulk tissue. Constant-region priming of approximately 0.55 ug total RNA yielded TCR beta cDNA. Slightly modified ARM-PCR, run as three nested multiplex PCR rounds, produced the TCR beta libraries. Researchers ran the first two PCR rounds for roughly 11 cycles each with TRBV1-TRBV30 forward primers and a C-beta reverse primer. Via MiXCR, TCRdb re-called the multiplex PCR reads, giving one row per CDR3 protein. Among about 190,000 distinct CDR3 sequences, roughly 80% were seen once, and the ten largest hold 15% to 20%. The sequenced sample was tumor tissue from primary liver carcinoma. All receptors derive from a man in his forties with primary liver carcinoma and hepatitis B virus infection.

Comments on this clonotype: Lacking the conserved final phenylalanine or tryptophan, this CDR3 likely reflects a read error. The DNA is left out, because the CDR3 cannot be placed on it with certainty; the CDR3 is given as TCRdb lists it. The rearrangement uses TRBV6-5 and TRBJ2-2; the DNA was not used to check the table's D call, TRBD2. Germline CDR1 and CDR2: MNHEY and SVGAGI. The CDR3 spans 14 amino acids, including both terminal residues. CDR3 sequence: CATYSGLVTGELSY.

The rearrangement joins TRBV12-3 or TRBV12-4 to TRBJ2-7; D is perhaps TRBD2 (6 bases). Trimming removed 1 base at V and 7 bases at J, with 11 bases between. This CDR3 region has 13 residues. The chain's CDR3 is CASSLGGVGEQYF. The CDR3 DNA reads as TGTGCCAGCAGTTTAGGGGGGGTTGGGGAGCAGTACTTC.

With regard to this clonotype: A read error may produce the germline difference seen at one junction end. This chain joins TRBV4-3 and TRBJ1-1, with D possibly TRBD1 on 5 matching bases. The germline CDR1 and CDR2 sequences are LGHNA and YSLEER. The CDR3 sequence is 13 residues long. Here the CDR3 reads CASSLGGFTEALF. In DNA form, the CDR3 reads TGCGCTAGCAGCCTCGGGGGGTTTACTGAAGCTCTCTTT.

The chain recombines TRBV6-1 with TRBJ2-5; tentative D call: TRBD2 (5 bases). Germline CDR1 and CDR2: MNHNS and SASEGT. The CDR3 sequence is 14 residues long. The CDR3 here is CVRSEGGWKETQYF. As DNA, the CDR3 is TGTGTCAGGAGTGAGGGCGGGTGGAAAGAGACCCAGTACTTC.

As regards this clonotype: The junction and the germline gene differ at one end; a read error may be behind it. The rearrangement uses TRBV11-2 and TRBJ2-6, with 8 bases fitting TRBD1. CDR3 length equals 21 residues. CDR1 and CDR2 (germline): SGHAT, FQNNGV. DNA for the CDR3: TGTGCCAGCAGCATGGGGGGAGACAGGGGCATTTCGATCTCTGAGGCCAACGTCCTGACTTTC. Translated, it gives CASSMGGDRGISISEANVLTF.

Concerning this clonotype itself: Its ends do not fully match the called genes, so a read error is possible. V is TRBV11-2 and J is TRBJ1-5; D remains ambiguous. Looked up from germline, CDR1 is SGHAT and CDR2 is FQNNGV. The CDR3 totals 14 residues. The CDR3 DNA reads as TGTGCCACCAGCTCCCAGGACTCTAATCAGCCCCAGCATTTT. Its translation: CATSSQDSNQPQHF.

This clonotype occurred a few times. CDR3 DNA: TGCGCCAGCAGCTCGGCCGCCTTGCGCCAAGAGACCCAGTACTTC. Its translation is CASSSAALRQETQYF. The J gene is TRBJ2-5, the V gene TRBV5-1; D is undetermined. V lost 3 bases to trimming and J lost 1 base, with 13 bases between them. This CDR3 region has 15 residues. Germline CDR1 is SGHRS and CDR2 is YFSETQ.

About this clonotype: One end of the junction does not line up with germline, which may come from a read error. CDR3 sequence (DNA): TGTGCCTGCAGTTACTCTGGGGACTTGGGGACCCAGTATTTC. Translation: CACSYSGDLGTQYF. V gene TRBV6-6 combines with J gene TRBJ2-5; perhaps TRBD2 as D (6 bases). This CDR3 is 14 amino acids long. Germline V lookup: CDR1 MNHNY, CDR2 SVGAGI (reference sequence).

This chain joins TRBV29-1 and TRBJ2-7; 7 nucleotides agree with TRBD1. The V gene's germline CDR1 is SQVTM and CDR2 ANQGSEA. The CDR3 contains 15 residues. With V trimmed by 8 bases and J by 4 bases, 17 bases remained unmatched. Written as DNA, the CDR3 is TGCAGCATCGAGGGGCTAGGGGGCAGTAGGTACGAGCAGTACTTC. Translation gives CSIEGLGGSRYEQYF.

Comments on this clonotype: A junction boundary mismatches the germline segment, possibly from a read error. This chain joins TRBV11-2 and TRBJ2-1, with 7 positions matching TRBD1. Germline CDR1 SGHAT, CDR2 FQNNGV. The CDR3 is 13 amino acids. CDR3 nucleotides: TGTGCCAGTAGCCTCACAGGGGTCAATGTGCAGTTCTTC. Translating it yields CASSLTGVNVQFF.

In its sample, this clonotype is medium-sized. V and J are TRBV4-1 and TRBJ1-5, with D possibly matching TRBD1 (6 bases). Trimming stripped 4 bases from V and 3 bases from J, with 13 bases between. Germline CDR1 and CDR2: MGHRA and YSYEKL. The length of the CDR3 is 15 residues. In nucleotides, the CDR3 is TGCGCCAGCAGCCCCCAGGGGAATAACAATCAGCCCCAGCATTTT. Residues: CASSPQGNNNQPQHF.

In the case of this clonotype: The junction departs from germline at one end; a sequencing error may be responsible. V is TRBV14 and J is TRBJ2-7, with 7 bases identical to TRBD1. Germline loops: CDR1 SGHDN, CDR2 FVKESK. The CDR3 length is 17 residues. CDR3 nucleotide sequence: TGTGCCAGCAGCGAAGATCAAGGGATAGGGGGCCTGAACGAGCAGTACTTC. This translates into CASSEDQGIGGLNEQYF.

On this clonotype: One junction end disagrees with the germline gene, perhaps due to a read error. The V gene is TRBV24-1, the J gene TRBJ2-2, with TRBD1 matching over 9 bases. The length of the CDR3 is 17 residues. Germline assignment: CDR1 KGHDR and CDR2 SFDVKD. In DNA, the CDR3 is TGTGCCGCCAGTGATTTAGGGACAGGGATTAACACCGGGGAGCTGTTTTTT. Protein product: CAASDLGTGINTGELFF.